This TCR beta chain was sequenced during a study of beta chain features in type 1 diabetes. Overall study context: Patients and healthy donors were similar in age, gender and cell yields. Study-wide results and limits: TCRB CDR3s from Type 1 diabetes patients were moderately but significantly shorter in all four CD4+ subsets.

Expressed TCRB transcripts were sequenced, since all the RNA that had been isolated was reverse transcribed. TCRdb's copy holds only in-frame clones and misses some; the assay was immunoSEQ multiplex PCR. The data show approximately 600,000 clones, roughly an eighth seen once. Deletions cut 0 bases from V and 4 bases from J, with 13 bases between. Germline V gene sequence: CDR1 SGHTA, CDR2 FQGNSA. CDR3 length: 15 amino acids. This clone has just a few counts. Antigen specificity is unknown. Input material: naive CD4+ T cells from blood. The V call is TRBV7-2, the J call TRBJ2-7, with D uncertain. The source of this sequence is a man younger than 40 with type 1 diabetes. CDR3 DNA: TGTGCCAGCAGCTTAGCCTCCGGTTACGTATACGAGCAGTACTTC. Translated, it gives CASSLASGYVYEQYF.